Shown below are 18 T cell receptor beta chains from a single sample sequenced in a study of regulatory and conventional T cells in RAG deficiency. Sequencing used immunoSEQ multiplex PCR; TCRdb keeps in-frame clones, though not all of them. This sample has 30,000 to 35,000 clones, with 85% to 90% found just once. The same data also contributed to another study, on regulatory T cells. That work states: The PCR used 52 TRBV and 13 TRBJ primers.

Source material: CD8+ T cells sorted from blood. These receptors all come from a human donor in good health.

V and J are TRBV27 and TRBJ2-6, with D perhaps being TRBD1 or TRBD2 (5 bases each). The CDR3 is 13 residues long. Germline-derived CDR1 and CDR2 are MNHEY and SMNVEV (reference sequence). Trimming took off 8 bases at V and 1 base at J, with 6 bases between the two ends. CDR3 nucleotide sequence: TGTGCCAGCGGGACGTCTGGGGCCAACGTCCTGACTTTC. It specifies CASGTSGANVLTF.

The rearrangement links TRBV10-2 to TRBJ2-7, with TRBD1 matching over 8 bases. The CDR3 spans 16 residues. Germline CDR1 WSHSY, CDR2 SAAADI. The J segment lost 5 bases and the V segment lost 3 bases, leaving 12 bases of the junction unmatched. Here the CDR3 reads CASSDLGQGVRDEQYF. CDR3 nucleotide sequence: TGCGCCAGCAGTGATTTAGGACAGGGCGTCCGGGACGAGCAGTACTTC.

The chain has TRBV5-8 and TRBJ1-2, with unresolved D. V dropped 1 base and J dropped 1 base, with 5 bases sitting between them. Germline V CDR1 and CDR2: SGHTS, YDEGEE. The length of the CDR3 is 13 residues. The CDR3 sequence is CASSLTDNYGYTF. As DNA, the CDR3 is TGTGCCAGCAGCTTGACAGATAACTATGGCTACACCTTC.

The chain joins TRBV4-2 to TRBJ2-1; TRBD2 aligns across 12 bases. V was clipped by 0 bases and J by 6 bases; unmatched bases: 18. Looked up from germline, CDR1 is LGHNA and CDR2 is YNFKEQ. The CDR3 loop spans 21 amino acids. This chain's CDR3 is CASSQEVMLAGGPVVPNEQFF. CDR3 DNA: TGTGCCAGCAGCCAAGAGGTAATGCTAGCGGGAGGGCCGGTCGTTCCCAATGAGCAGTTCTTC.

J is TRBJ2-5 and V is TRBV2; possible D gene TRBD1, 6 bases. This CDR3 is 15 amino acids long. CDR1 is SNHLY, CDR2 FYNNEI, per germline. The V and J ends lost 0 bases and 2 bases respectively, with 10 bases between them. In DNA form, the CDR3 reads TGTGCCAGCAGTGAAGCCGGGACACCACAAGAGACCCAGTACTTC. Protein product: CASSEAGTPQETQYF.

This clone was counted a few times. The rearrangement uses TRBV2 and TRBJ1-6; TRBD1 aligns across 7 bases. Per germline, CDR1 SNHLY and CDR2 FYNNEI. Trimming cost V 2 bases and J 7 bases; bases outside gene matches: 8. CDR3 length equals 16 residues. Here the CDR3 DNA reads TGTGCCAGCAGTGAATCCGGGACAGAAAAGAATTCACCCCTCCACTTT. This translates into CASSESGTEKNSPLHF.

This rearrangement joins TRBV15 to TRBJ2-3, with 8 nucleotides matching TRBD2. The CDR3 length is 15 residues. V shed 2 bases and J 3 bases; nucleotides not matched to a gene: 4. Germline CDR1 is LNHNV and CDR2 is YYDKDF (reference sequence). In DNA, the CDR3 is TGTGCCACCAGCAGATTACTAGCGGAAACAGATACGCAGTATTTT. Translation gives CATSRLLAETDTQYF.

This clone appeared a few times. The chain joins TRBV19 to TRBJ2-7, with 9 bases matching TRBD1. CDR1 is LNHDA and CDR2 is SQIVND in the germline V gene (reference sequence). V lost 5 bases and J lost 3; bases outside the gene matches: 5. The CDR3 sequence is 14 residues long. The CDR3 coding sequence is TGTGCCAGTAGTCCGGGGACAGGGATCTACGAGCAGTACTTC. It translates to CASSPGTGIYEQYF.

The chain combines TRBV21-1 with TRBJ1-2; the D call in the table, TRBD1, was not verified against the DNA. TRBV21-1 is listed as a pseudogene. This CDR3 comprises 18 residues. CDR3 amino acids: CASSLGRSLTGTGNGYTF. The CDR3 DNA follows: TGTGCCAGCAGCTTAGGGCGGTCCCTTACCGGGACAGGGAATGGCTACACCTTC.

The genes are TRBV5-8 and TRBJ1-1, with unresolved D. This CDR3 is 13 amino acids long. Germline V gene lookup returns CDR1 SGHTS and CDR2 YDEGEE. Trimming took 4 bases from V and 5 from J, leaving 12 bases between them. The CDR3 protein is CASSEDGWTEAFF. In DNA form, the CDR3 reads TGTGCCAGCAGCGAGGACGGTTGGACTGAAGCTTTCTTT.

This chain uses TRBV7-3 with TRBJ2-1, with D possibly matching TRBD1 (5 bases). This CDR3 spans 12 amino acids. The germline V and J ends were trimmed by 4 bases and 8 bases, with 9 bases remaining between them. Germline V gives CDR1 SGHTA, CDR2 FQGTGA. The chain's CDR3 is CASSSPGYEQFF. DNA of the CDR3: TGTGCCAGCAGCTCACCAGGGTATGAGCAGTTCTTC. Supplemented by reference TRBV7-3 and TRBJ2-1, the full variable domain reads GAGVSQTPSNKVTEKGKYVELRCDPISGHTALYWYRQSLGQGPEFLIYFQGTGAADDSGLPNDRFFAVRPEGSVSTLKIQRTERGDSAVYLCASSSPGYEQFFGPGTRLTVL.

Only a few counts were recorded for this clone. V is TRBV15 and J is TRBJ2-7, with D unresolved. V gave up 2 bases and J gave up 2 bases, with 13 bases separating them. The CDR3 is made up of 15 amino acids. CDR1 LNHNV and CDR2 YYDKDF come from the germline V gene (reference sequence). CDR3 residues: CATSRTDRDPYEQYF. For the CDR3, the DNA is TGTGCCACCAGCAGAACCGACCGTGACCCCTACGAGCAGTACTTC.

V is TRBV6-5 and J is TRBJ1-2; perhaps TRBD1 as D (5 bases). Germline lookup yields CDR1 MNHEY and CDR2 SVGAGI. This CDR3 region has 14 residues. Trimming left V 6 bases short and J 6 bases short, with 17 bases between. The CDR3: CASSPTVGPHGYTF. DNA for the CDR3: TGTGCCAGCAGCCCGACAGTAGGGCCCCATGGCTACACCTTC.

The chain combines TRBV5-6 with TRBJ2-5; a weak D match, TRBD1 (6 bases). The end of the DNA is better explained by TRBJ2-7, so the J call may be wrong. Germline V gene data show CDR1 as SGHDT and CDR2 as YYEEEE. The CDR3 sequence is 15 residues long. CDR3 sequence reads: CASSWGPASSYEQYF. The CDR3 DNA reads as TGTGCCAGCAGCTGGGGGCCCGCGTCCTCCTACGAGCAGTACTTC.

The rearrangement uses TRBV15 and TRBJ2-7; 9 positions match TRBD2. V was clipped by 0 bases and J by 6 bases; unmatched bases: 6. Germline lookup yields CDR1 LNHNV and CDR2 YYDKDF (reference sequence). This CDR3 comprises 15 residues. The CDR3, as DNA: TGTGCCACCAGCAGAGATTTGGCTAGCGGGACCGAGCAGTACTTC. It codes for CATSRDLASGTEQYF.

The chain is built from TRBV27 and TRBJ2-1; 11 positions agree with TRBD2. Germline loops: CDR1 MNHEY, CDR2 SMNVEV (reference sequence). Trimming took 1 base from V and 8 from J; bases not matched to a gene: 4. This CDR3 region has 15 residues. CDR3 coding DNA: TGTGCCAGCAGTTTATTGGTAGCGGGAGGGGATGAGCAGTTCTTC. It codes for CASSLLVAGGDEQFF.

This chain connects TRBV19 to TRBJ2-4; the D gene could be TRBD1 or TRBD2 (5 bases each). The V gene's germline CDR1 is LNHDA and CDR2 SQIVND (reference sequence). The CDR3 contains 12 residues. V was trimmed by 3 bases and J by 7 bases, leaving 7 bases between them. The CDR3 spells CASSMGPNIQYF. DNA for the CDR3: TGTGCCAGTAGTATGGGACCGAACATTCAGTACTTC.

The chain employs TRBV11-2 and TRBJ2-7, with 10 bases identical to TRBD2. The CDR3 consists of 15 residues. The V and J ends lost 1 base and 5 bases, in that order; junction bases with no gene match: 5. Germline V gives CDR1 SGHAT, CDR2 FQNNGV. This CDR3 is CASSLGAGGPHEQYF. The CDR3, as DNA: TGTGCCAGCAGCTTAGGAGCGGGAGGGCCTCACGAGCAGTACTTC.